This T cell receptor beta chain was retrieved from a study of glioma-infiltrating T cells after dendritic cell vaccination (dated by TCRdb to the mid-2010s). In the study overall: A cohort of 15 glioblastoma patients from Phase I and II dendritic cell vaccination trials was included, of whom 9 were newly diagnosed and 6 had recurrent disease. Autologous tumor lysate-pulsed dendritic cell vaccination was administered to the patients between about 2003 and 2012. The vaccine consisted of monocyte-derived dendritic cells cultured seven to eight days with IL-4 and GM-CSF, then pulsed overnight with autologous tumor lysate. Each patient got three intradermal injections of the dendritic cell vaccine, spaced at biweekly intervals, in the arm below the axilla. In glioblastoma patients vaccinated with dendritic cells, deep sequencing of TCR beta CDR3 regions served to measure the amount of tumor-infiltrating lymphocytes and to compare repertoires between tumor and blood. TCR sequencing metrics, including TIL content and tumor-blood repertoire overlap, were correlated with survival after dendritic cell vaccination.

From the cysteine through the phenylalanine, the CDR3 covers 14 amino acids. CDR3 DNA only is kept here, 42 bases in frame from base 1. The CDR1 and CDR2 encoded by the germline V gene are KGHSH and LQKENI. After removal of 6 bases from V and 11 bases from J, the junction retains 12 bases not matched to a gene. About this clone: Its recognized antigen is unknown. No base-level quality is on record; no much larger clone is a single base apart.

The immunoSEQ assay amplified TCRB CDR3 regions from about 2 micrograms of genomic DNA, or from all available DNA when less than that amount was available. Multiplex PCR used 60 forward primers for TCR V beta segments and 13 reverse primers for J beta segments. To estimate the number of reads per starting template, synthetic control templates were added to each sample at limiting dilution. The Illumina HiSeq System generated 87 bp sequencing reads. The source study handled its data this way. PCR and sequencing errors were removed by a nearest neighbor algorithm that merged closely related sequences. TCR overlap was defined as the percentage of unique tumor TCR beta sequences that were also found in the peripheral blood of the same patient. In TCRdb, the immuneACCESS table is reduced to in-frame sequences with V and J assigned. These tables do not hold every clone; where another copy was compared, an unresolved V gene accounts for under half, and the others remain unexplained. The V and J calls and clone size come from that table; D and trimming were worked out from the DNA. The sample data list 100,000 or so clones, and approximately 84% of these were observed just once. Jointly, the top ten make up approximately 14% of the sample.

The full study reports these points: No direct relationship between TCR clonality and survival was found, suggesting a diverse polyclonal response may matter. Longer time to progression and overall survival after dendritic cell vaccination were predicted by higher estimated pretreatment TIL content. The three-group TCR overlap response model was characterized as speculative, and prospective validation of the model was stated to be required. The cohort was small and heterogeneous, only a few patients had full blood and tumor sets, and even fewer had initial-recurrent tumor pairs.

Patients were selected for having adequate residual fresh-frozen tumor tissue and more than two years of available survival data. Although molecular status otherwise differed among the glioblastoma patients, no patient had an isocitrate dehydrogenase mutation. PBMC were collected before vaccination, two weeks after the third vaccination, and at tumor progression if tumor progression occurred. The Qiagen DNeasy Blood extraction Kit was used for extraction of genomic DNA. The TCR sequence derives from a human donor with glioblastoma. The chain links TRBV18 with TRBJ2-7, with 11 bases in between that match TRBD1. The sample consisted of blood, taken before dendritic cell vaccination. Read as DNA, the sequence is TGTGCCAGCTCGGCCGGGACAGGGGGACCAATGGAGTACTTC. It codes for CASSAGTGGPMEYF. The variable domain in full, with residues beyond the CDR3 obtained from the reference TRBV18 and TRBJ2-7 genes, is NAGVMQNPRHLVRRRGQEARLRCSPMKGHSHVYWYRQLPEEGLKFMVYLQKENIIDESGMPKERFSAEFPKEGPSILRIQQVVRGDSAAYFCASSAGTGGPMEYFGPGTRLTVT.